These T cell receptor beta chains were read from a single sample in a study of tumor and adjacent non-tumor tissue in lung cancer. TCRdb called the multiplex PCR reads again in MiXCR, with one record for every CDR3 protein. This sample has more than 85,000 distinct CDR3 sequences; 75% occur once, and the top ten carry around a third. Sequencing was done on a sample of lung tumor tissue. These receptor sequences come from a woman aged 60-75 years with non-small cell lung cancer. The CDR3 runs from the conserved cysteine through the conserved F or W. D genes are given only for firm matches.

j_call	d_call	v_call	cdr3_aa
TRBJ2-1	NA	TRBV14	CASSQLRGETYNKQFF
TRBJ2-5	TRBD2	TRBV20-1	CTGRDWSGMARETQYF
TRBJ2-1	NA	TRBV11-2	CASMVGGPRNEQFF
TRBJ1-3	NA	TRBV9	CTSSGDGYTIYF
TRBJ2-7	NA	TRBV4-2	CASSQGWTGNEQYF
TRBJ1-5	TRBD1	TRBV29-1	CSVPGQGHGGQPKHF
TRBJ2-7	TRBD1	TRBV6-6	CTSTRQTGGDYQQYF
TRBJ2-5	NA	TRBV20-1	CSARATRDGETHYF
TRBJ2-2	NA	TRBV20-1	CNARLQRFGELFF
TRBJ2-2	TRBD2	TRBV11-1	CASSPRLAGQSTWELLF
TRBJ2-2	TRBD1	TRBV11-2	CASNLQTGRTGELFF
TRBJ2-3	TRBD2	TRBV5-1	CASSAQGAGGARDTQYF
TRBJ2-5	TRBD2	TRBV20-1	CGEGRLAGYQETQYF
TRBJ2-1	NA	TRBV10-3	CAIRGSGAVPTYNEQFF
TRBJ2-7	NA	TRBV20-1	CSDRAGGNSYEQYF
TRBJ2-1	NA	TRBV11-3	CASSLELTRGIRSEQFF
TRBJ2-7	TRBD1	TRBV11-1	CASSLAVQGGPYKQYF
TRBJ1-5	NA	TRBV4-3	CASSQGIPGYSNQPQHF
TRBJ2-7	NA	TRBV11-2	CASSASRDSYYEQYF
TRBJ2-1	NA	TRBV12-3/TRBV12-4	CASKRYSWSNEQFF
TRBJ1-1	NA	TRBV11-3	CTNNLDSGRGTEAFF
TRBJ2-5	TRBD1	TRBV5-4	CTSSFRQGIGEETQYF
TRBJ2-1	TRBD2	TRBV11-3	CASRLELTSGNHNDQFF
TRBJ1-2	TRBD1	TRBV28	CASNPLATGSGTF
TRBJ2-7	NA	TRBV20-1	CSAKVGDGVAYEQYF
TRBJ2-7	NA	TRBV29-1	CGVEEGMDGEQYF
TRBJ2-5	NA	TRBV11-3	CASSTKGGGVYQQTQYF
TRBJ2-1	NA	TRBV6-2/TRBV6-3	CASSGRGRQQGSSYNEQLF
TRBJ2-3	TRBD2	TRBV7-2	CASSASRGETDTQYF
TRBJ2-1	NA	TRBV4-3	CASSQRYQAWNEQFF
TRBJ2-7	TRBD2	TRBV28	CVSSLAASGFTYELYF
TRBJ2-3	NA	TRBV2	CASTGSNWTSADTQYF
TRBJ1-5	NA	TRBV6-5	CASSRRLTWGYSNQPQHF
TRBJ2-2	NA	TRBV4-3	CASSQVAVSRAYTGELFF
TRBJ1-2	NA	TRBV29-1	CSVVSTGNYGYTF
TRBJ2-7	TRBD1	TRBV11-1	CASSYDLGTGSYEQYF
TRBJ2-1	NA	TRBV11-3	CASSLELTRSHNEQFF
TRBJ2-3	NA	TRBV11-3	CASGRNRGDTQYF
TRBJ2-5	NA	TRBV7-8	CASSIANQETQYF